This T cell receptor beta chain was identified during a study of cytomegalovirus exposure and HLA in healthy donors. Study-level results: Most CMV-associated TCR beta chains appeared HLA-restricted in a later analysis. When a later analysis was performed, an Asian-associated ancestry cluster reportedly had fewer N-insertions than the approximately 690-donor mean. In a later analysis, TCR beta V- and J-gene trimming showed a link to a missense DCLRE1C variant.

In the PCR, 60 Vbeta and 13 Jbeta primers were used. This table comes from immunoSEQ multiplex PCR, and its TCRdb copy is limited to in-frame clones, with some not included. The data show roughly 140,000 clones, with over 75% seen just once and over 0.95% held by the top ten. Comments on this clone: Its antigen is undetermined.

Trimming removed 6 bases at V and 0 bases at J, with 12 bases between. The CDR3 sequence is 14 residues long. In germline, CDR1 is KGHSH, CDR2 LQKENI. Sample: PBMCs. V gene TRBV18 combines with J gene TRBJ2-7, with D possibly TRBD1 on 6 matching bases. This TCR derives from a female donor in good health and CMV-seronegative. Here the CDR3 reads CASSPDRLSYEQYF. The CDR3 DNA reads TGTGCCAGCTCCCCCGACAGGCTCTCCTACGAGCAGTACTTC.